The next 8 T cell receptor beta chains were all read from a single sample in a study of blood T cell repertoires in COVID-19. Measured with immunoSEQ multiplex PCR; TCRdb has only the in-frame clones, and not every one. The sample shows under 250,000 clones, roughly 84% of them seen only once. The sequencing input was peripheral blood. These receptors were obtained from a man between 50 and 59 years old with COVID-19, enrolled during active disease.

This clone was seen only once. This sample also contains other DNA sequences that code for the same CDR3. This chain's CDR3 is CASSEGQGNSPLHF. CDR3 nucleotide sequence: TGTGCCAGCAGTGAAGGACAGGGTAATTCACCCCTCCACTTT. This chain joins TRBV6-1 and TRBJ1-6, with TRBD1 identical over 7 bases. The CDR3 is 14 residues long. V shed 1 base and J 6 bases; nucleotides not matched to a gene: 0. Germline CDR1 is MNHNS and CDR2 is SASEGT.

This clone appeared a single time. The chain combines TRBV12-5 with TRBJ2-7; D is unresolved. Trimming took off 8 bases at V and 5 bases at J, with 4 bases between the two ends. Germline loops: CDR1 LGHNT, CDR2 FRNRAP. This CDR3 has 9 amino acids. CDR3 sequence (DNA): TGTGCTAGTAGAGACGAGCAGTACTTC. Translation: CASRDEQYF.

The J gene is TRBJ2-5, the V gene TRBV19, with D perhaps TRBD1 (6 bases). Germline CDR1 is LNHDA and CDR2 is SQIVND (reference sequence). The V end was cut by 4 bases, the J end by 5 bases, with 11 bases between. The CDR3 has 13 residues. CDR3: CASSRVDRETQYF. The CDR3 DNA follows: TGTGCCAGTAGTAGGGTAGACAGGGAGACCCAGTACTTC.

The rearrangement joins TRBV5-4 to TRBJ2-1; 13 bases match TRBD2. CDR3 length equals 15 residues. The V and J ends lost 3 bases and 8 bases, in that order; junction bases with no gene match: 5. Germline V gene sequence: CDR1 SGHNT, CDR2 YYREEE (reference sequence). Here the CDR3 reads CASSSWTSGGHEQFF. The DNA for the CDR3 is TGTGCCAGCAGCTCCTGGACTAGCGGGGGCCATGAGCAGTTCTTC.

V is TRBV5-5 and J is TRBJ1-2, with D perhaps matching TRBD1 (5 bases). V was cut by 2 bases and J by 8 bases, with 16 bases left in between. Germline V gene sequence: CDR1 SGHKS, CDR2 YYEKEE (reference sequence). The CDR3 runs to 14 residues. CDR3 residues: CASSFQGLGGGYTF. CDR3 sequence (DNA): TGTGCCAGCAGCTTCCAGGGTCTAGGTGGCGGCTACACCTTC.

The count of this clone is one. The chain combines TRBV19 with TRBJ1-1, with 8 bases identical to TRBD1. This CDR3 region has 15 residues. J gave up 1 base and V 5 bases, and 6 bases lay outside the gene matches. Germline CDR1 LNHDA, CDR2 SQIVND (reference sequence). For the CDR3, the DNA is TGTGCCAGTAGTCCCCAGGGACAGGCGAACACTGAAGCTTTCTTT. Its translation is CASSPQGQANTEAFF.

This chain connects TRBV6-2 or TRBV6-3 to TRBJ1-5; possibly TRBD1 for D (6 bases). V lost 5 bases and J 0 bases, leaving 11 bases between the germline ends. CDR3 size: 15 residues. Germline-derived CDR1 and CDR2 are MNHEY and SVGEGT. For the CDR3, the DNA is TGTGCCAGCAGTCCCTACAGGGTTAGCAATCAGCCCCAGCATTTT. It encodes CASSPYRVSNQPQHF.

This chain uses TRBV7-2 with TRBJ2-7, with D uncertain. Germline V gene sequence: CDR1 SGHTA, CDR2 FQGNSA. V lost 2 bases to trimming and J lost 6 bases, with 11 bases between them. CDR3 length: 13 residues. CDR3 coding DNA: TGTGCCAGCAGCTTAAGGAGCAGAGGCGAGCAGTACTTC. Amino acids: CASSLRSRGEQYF.